The entry below describes one T cell receptor beta chain. The trim removed 5 bases at V and 7 bases at J, leaving 9 bases unmatched. Germline values: CDR1 MNHEY, CDR2 SVGAGI. The CDR3 totals 15 residues. These data are taken from a study of cytotoxic CD8 clonotypes in ibrutinib-treated CLL. Repertoires were generated with immunoSEQ multiplex PCR, while TCRdb's copy carries only in-frame clones and drops some. The sample yields about 140,000 clones, more than 75% seen once. V usage is TRBV6-5 and J usage is TRBJ1-5; 9 bases fit TRBD1. This TCR derives from a human donor with chronic lymphocytic leukemia. The sample here was PBMCs, taken after 36 months of ibrutinib treatment. The CDR3 reads CASSLTGTGNQPQHF. In DNA, the CDR3 is TGTGCCAGCAGTCTAACCGGGACAGGGAACCAGCCCCAGCATTTT.